The rows below give T cell receptor beta chains drawn from one sample of a study of shared clonotypes between healthy human individuals. Libraries were prepared by immunoSEQ multiplex PCR; TCRdb keeps only in-frame clonotypes and omits some of them. The table records approximately 2,000,000 clones, just over 90% of them present only once. What was sequenced was naive CD8+ T cells from PBMCs. The receptor set was obtained from a man aged 18 to 29 in good health. Some clones in this sample may be carry-over from other donors' samples. Both conserved end residues are part of each CDR3. D genes are given only for firm matches. For some rows the clone size is stated as once, few or many, or as a class when expanded; others skip it.

V gene: TRBV27
D gene: TRBD2
J gene: TRBJ2-7
clone size: once
CDR3 protein: CASSLGGGAPYEQYF
CDR3 DNA: TGTGCCAGCAGTTTAGGCGGGGGGGCTCCCTACGAGCAGTACTTC

V gene: TRBV27
D gene: NA
J gene: TRBJ2-7
clone size: NA
CDR3 protein: CASSLTGTPAYYEQYF
CDR3 DNA: TGTGCCAGCAGTTTAACCGGGACCCCGGCTTACTACGAGCAGTACTTC

V gene: TRBV5-5
D gene: NA
J gene: TRBJ1-2
clone size: NA
CDR3 protein: CASSPTQHWTAKYYGYTF
CDR3 DNA: TGTGCCAGCAGCCCCACCCAACATTGGACCGCTAAATACTATGGCTACACCTTC

V gene: TRBV5-1
D gene: NA
J gene: TRBJ2-7
clone size: NA
CDR3 protein: CASSLGLRPYEQYF
CDR3 DNA: TGCGCCAGCAGCTTGGGACTCAGACCCTACGAGCAGTACTTC

V gene: TRBV4-3
D gene: TRBD2
J gene: TRBJ2-3
clone size: NA
CDR3 protein: CASSQGDASGRYKSDTQYF
CDR3 DNA: TGCGCCAGCAGCCAAGGGGATGCTAGCGGGAGGTACAAGTCAGATACGCAGTATTTT

V gene: TRBV28
D gene: NA
J gene: TRBJ1-5
clone size: NA
CDR3 protein: CASSLITLNQPQHF
CDR3 DNA: TGTGCCAGCAGTTTAATCACTCTCAATCAGCCCCAGCATTTT

V gene: TRBV4-3
D gene: TRBD2
J gene: TRBJ2-7
clone size: NA
CDR3 protein: CASSQVTSGSYEQYF
CDR3 DNA: TGCGCCAGCAGCCAGGTGACTAGCGGGTCCTACGAGCAGTACTTC

V gene: TRBV4-1
D gene: NA
J gene: TRBJ1-1
clone size: few
CDR3 protein: CASSQDRGGNTEAFF
CDR3 DNA: TGCGCCAGCAGCCAAGATCGTGGGGGGAACACTGAAGCTTTCTTT

V gene: TRBV5-1
D gene: NA
J gene: TRBJ2-3
clone size: NA
CDR3 protein: CASSLGGVDTQYF
CDR3 DNA: TGCGCCAGCAGCTTGGGAGGGGTAGATACGCAGTATTTT

V gene: TRBV25-1
D gene: NA
J gene: TRBJ2-1
clone size: NA
CDR3 protein: CASSERVSLWNEQFF
CDR3 DNA: TGTGCCAGCAGTGAAAGGGTCTCTCTTTGGAATGAGCAGTTCTTC

V gene: TRBV4-1
D gene: NA
J gene: TRBJ2-7
clone size: NA
CDR3 protein: CASSQDFPPQGIYYEQYF
CDR3 DNA: TGCGCCAGCAGCCAAGATTTCCCCCCCCAGGGGATCTACTACGAGCAGTACTTC

V gene: TRBV7-9
D gene: NA
J gene: TRBJ2-5
clone size: NA
CDR3 protein: CASSLVQAQETQYF
CDR3 DNA: TGTGCCAGCAGCTTAGTCCAGGCCCAAGAGACCCAGTACTTC

V gene: TRBV4-2
D gene: NA
J gene: TRBJ1-1
clone size: few
CDR3 protein: CASNPRGQNTEAFF
CDR3 DNA: TGTGCCAGCAACCCCCGGGGCCAGAACACTGAAGCTTTCTTT

V gene: TRBV27
D gene: NA
J gene: TRBJ2-2
clone size: once
CDR3 protein: CASSRASTGELFF
CDR3 DNA: TGTGCCAGCAGTAGGGCGTCCACCGGGGAGCTGTTTTTT

V gene: TRBV9
D gene: TRBD2
J gene: TRBJ2-1
clone size: NA
CDR3 protein: CASSVVSTSGTLREQFF
CDR3 DNA: TGTGCCAGCAGCGTAGTTTCGACTAGCGGGACCCTCCGTGAGCAGTTCTTC

V gene: TRBV6-5
D gene: NA
J gene: TRBJ2-7
clone size: NA
CDR3 protein: CASSYDGPYEQYF
CDR3 DNA: TGTGCCAGCAGTTATGACGGTCCCTACGAGCAGTACTTC

V gene: TRBV18
D gene: NA
J gene: TRBJ2-7
clone size: NA
CDR3 protein: CASSPTTNEQYF
CDR3 DNA: TGTGCCAGCTCCCCAACGACCAACGAGCAGTACTTC

V gene: TRBV28
D gene: NA
J gene: TRBJ2-7
clone size: NA
CDR3 protein: CASTLAYSHEQYF
CDR3 DNA: TGTGCCAGCACCCTTGCGTACTCCCACGAGCAGTACTTC

V gene: TRBV9
D gene: TRBD1
J gene: TRBJ2-7
clone size: NA
CDR3 protein: CASSPGQRPYEQYF
CDR3 DNA: TGTGCCAGCAGCCCGGGACAGAGACCCTACGAGCAGTACTTC

V gene: TRBV11-2
D gene: NA
J gene: TRBJ1-4
clone size: NA
CDR3 protein: CASSSHVGASNEKLFF
CDR3 DNA: TGTGCCAGCAGTTCCCACGTGGGAGCGTCTAATGAAAAACTGTTTTTT

V gene: TRBV7-6
D gene: NA
J gene: TRBJ1-2
clone size: NA
CDR3 protein: CASSQGRFYGYTF
CDR3 DNA: TGTGCCAGCAGCCAGGGGAGGTTCTATGGCTACACCTTC

V gene: TRBV27
D gene: NA
J gene: TRBJ2-5
clone size: NA
CDR3 protein: CASSLRGAETQYF
CDR3 DNA: TGTGCCAGCAGTTTGCGGGGTGCAGAGACCCAGTACTTC